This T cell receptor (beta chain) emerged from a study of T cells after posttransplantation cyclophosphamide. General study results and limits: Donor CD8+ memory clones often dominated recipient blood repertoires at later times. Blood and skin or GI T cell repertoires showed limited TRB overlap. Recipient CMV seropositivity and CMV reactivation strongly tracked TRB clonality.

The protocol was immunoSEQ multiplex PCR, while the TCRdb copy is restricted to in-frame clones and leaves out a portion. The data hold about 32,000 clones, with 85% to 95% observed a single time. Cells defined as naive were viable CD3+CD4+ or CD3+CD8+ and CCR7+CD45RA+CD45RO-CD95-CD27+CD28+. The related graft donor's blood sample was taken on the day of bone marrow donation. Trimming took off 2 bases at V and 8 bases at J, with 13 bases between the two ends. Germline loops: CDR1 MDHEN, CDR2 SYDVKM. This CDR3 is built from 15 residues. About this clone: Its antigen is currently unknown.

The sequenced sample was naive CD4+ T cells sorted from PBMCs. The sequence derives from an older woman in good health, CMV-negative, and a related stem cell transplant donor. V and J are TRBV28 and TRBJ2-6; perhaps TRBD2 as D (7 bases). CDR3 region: CASSLASGGTNVLTF. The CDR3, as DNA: TGTGCCAGCAGTTTAGCCTCGGGGGGCACCAACGTCCTGACTTTC.